These 19 T cell receptor beta chains were sequenced from one sample in a study of cytomegalovirus exposure and HLA in healthy donors. The PCR was carried out with 60 Vbeta primers and 13 Jbeta primers. Profiling relied on immunoSEQ multiplex PCR, and the TCRdb table lists in-frame clones only, not all of them. This listing includes over 110,000 clones. Sequenced material: PBMCs. These TCRs come from a male donor in good health and CMV-seronegative.

The chain joins TRBV5-1 to TRBJ1-2; D is perhaps TRBD1 (5 bases). Germline V gene sequence: CDR1 SGHRS, CDR2 YFSETQ. This CDR3 is built from 15 residues. Trimming pared 3 bases from V and 3 bases from J, leaving 15 bases between. CDR3 protein: CASSSPGLTDYGYTF. The CDR3, as DNA: TGCGCCAGCAGCTCGCCGGGACTGACGGACTATGGCTACACCTTC.

The chain has TRBV5-1 and TRBJ2-7; D is uncertain. The CDR3 length is 13 residues. Germline V gene lookup returns CDR1 SGHRS and CDR2 YFSETQ. Trimming left V 5 bases short and J 3 bases short, with 12 bases between. DNA for the CDR3: TGCGCCAGCAGAAACCAGGCAGTCTACGAGCAGTACTTC. It encodes CASRNQAVYEQYF.

The V call is TRBV5-6, the J call TRBJ2-3; maybe TRBD2 (5 bases). This CDR3 spans 16 amino acids. V lost 0 bases to trimming and J lost 5 bases, with 16 bases between them. Germline V lookup: CDR1 SGHDT, CDR2 YYEEEE. Here the CDR3 reads CASSLGLAGFGDTQYF. The CDR3 region has the DNA TGTGCCAGCAGCTTGGGGCTAGCAGGTTTCGGAGATACGCAGTATTTT. The whole variable domain, filled in from reference TRBV5-6 and TRBJ2-3, reads DAGVTQSPTHLIKTRGQQVTLRCSPKSGHDTVSWYQQALGQGPQFIFQYYEEEERQRGNFPDRFSGHQFPNYSSELNVNALLLGDSALYLCASSLGLAGFGDTQYFGPGTRLTVL.

This chain uses TRBV7-9 with TRBJ2-2; D might be TRBD2 (5 bases). The V end lost 5 bases, the J end lost 1 base, and 8 bases lay between the germline ends. The CDR3 spans 14 residues. Germline V CDR1 and CDR2: SEHNR, FQNEAQ (reference sequence). The CDR3 DNA reads as TGTGCCAGCAGCCCCGGAGGGAACACCGGGGAGCTGTTTTTT. This encodes CASSPGGNTGELFF.

V is TRBV18 and J is TRBJ1-2; 7 bases are a match to TRBD1. The J segment lost 3 bases and the V segment lost 3 bases, leaving 4 bases of the junction unmatched. The CDR3 spans 14 residues. Germline lookup yields CDR1 KGHSH and CDR2 LQKENI. The CDR3 loop is CASSPAGTDYGYTF. As DNA, the CDR3 is TGTGCCAGCTCACCGGCCGGGACAGACTATGGCTACACCTTC.

V and J are TRBV6-1 and TRBJ1-2, with a tentative D call TRBD1 (5 bases). The V gene lost 7 bases and the J gene lost 2 bases, with 17 bases spanning the gap. In germline, CDR1 is MNHNS, CDR2 SASEGT. The CDR3 is 15 residues long. As DNA, the CDR3 is TGTGCCAGCACCAATCCGGGAGAGGGGAACTATGGCTACACCTTC. This encodes CASTNPGEGNYGYTF.

This chain joins TRBV28 and TRBJ2-2; TRBD2 matches at 7 bases. CDR3 size: 14 residues. Germline V lookup: CDR1 MDHEN, CDR2 SYDVKM. J was trimmed by 7 bases and V by 5 bases; bases with no gene match: 7. The DNA for the CDR3 is TGTGCCAGCAGTCTAAGCGGGGTATTCGGGGAGCTGTTTTTT. It encodes CASSLSGVFGELFF.

This chain joins TRBV7-2 and TRBJ2-7, with 10 bases matching TRBD1. Looked up from germline, CDR1 is SGHTA and CDR2 is FQGNSA. Trimming cost V 5 bases and J 2 bases; bases outside gene matches: 6. The CDR3 has 15 amino acids. The CDR3 DNA reads as TGTGCCAGCAGCCGTACCGGGACAGGGGCCTACGAGCAGTACTTC. It yields the protein CASSRTGTGAYEQYF.

J is TRBJ2-3 and V is TRBV28; no reliable D call. Trimming shortened V by 3 bases and J by 0 bases, and 10 bases separated the two germline ends. The germline V gene has CDR1 MDHEN and CDR2 SYDVKM. The CDR3 runs to 15 residues. CDR3 in DNA: TGTGCCAGCAGTTTGTACTCCTCTAGCACAGATACGCAGTATTTT. Translated: CASSLYSSSTDTQYF.

The rearrangement joins TRBV5-6 to TRBJ1-4; TRBD1 agrees at 9 bases. The V gene's germline CDR1 is SGHDT and CDR2 YYEEEE. J gave up 7 bases and V 3 bases, and 4 bases lay outside the gene matches. This CDR3 has 14 residues. The CDR3 loop reads CASSSGQGFEKLFF. The CDR3 DNA sequence: TGTGCCAGCAGCTCGGGACAGGGTTTTGAAAAACTGTTTTTT.

V usage is TRBV6-5 and J usage is TRBJ1-1; no clear D. Germline assignment: CDR1 MNHEY and CDR2 SVGAGI. Trimming removed 2 bases from V and 4 bases from J, with 14 bases in between. There are 15 residues in the CDR3. This CDR3 is CASSYRDNPLTEAFF. DNA for the CDR3: TGTGCCAGCAGTTACCGCGACAATCCCCTCACTGAAGCTTTCTTT.

V is TRBV5-4 and J is TRBJ2-7; D possibly corresponds to TRBD1 (6 bases). This CDR3 region has 15 residues. V was trimmed by 4 bases and J by 3 bases, leaving 17 bases between them. Germline-derived CDR1 and CDR2 are SGHNT and YYREEE (reference sequence). The CDR3 region is CASSHGGGHSYEQYF. For the CDR3, the DNA is TGTGCCAGCAGCCACGGTGGGGGACATAGCTACGAGCAGTACTTC.

The chain uses TRBV5-1 and TRBJ2-3; possible D gene TRBD2, 6 bases. Germline V CDR1 and CDR2: SGHRS, YFSETQ. The CDR3 totals 15 residues. V was clipped by 7 bases and J by 2 bases, with 17 bases between them. CDR3 protein: CASAPDGEVTDTQYF. The DNA for the CDR3 is TGCGCCAGCGCGCCGGACGGGGAGGTCACAGATACGCAGTATTTT.

The CDR3 sequence is CASLGQGLNYGYTF. The CDR3 nucleotides read TGTGCCAGTTTAGGACAGGGACTCAACTATGGCTACACCTTC. The genes are TRBV28 and TRBJ1-2, with TRBD1 matching over 8 bases. This CDR3 region has 14 residues. V dropped 9 bases and J dropped 2; count of bases not matched to a gene: 8. From germline, CDR1 is MDHEN and CDR2 SYDVKM.

The chain links TRBV5-1 to TRBJ2-7, with 9 nucleotides matching TRBD2. V shed 4 bases and J 4 bases; nucleotides not matched to a gene: 9. The CDR3 has 15 amino acids. CDR1 and CDR2 (germline): SGHRS, YFSETQ. The CDR3, as DNA: TGCGCCAGCAGCCTGACTAGCGGAGAAATTTACGAGCAGTACTTC. Translating it yields CASSLTSGEIYEQYF.

This sequence joins TRBV5-6 and TRBJ2-5; 8 nucleotides line up with TRBD2. The germline V gene has CDR1 SGHDT and CDR2 YYEEEE. The CDR3 has 15 amino acids. The J segment lost 4 bases and the V segment lost 0 bases, leaving 5 bases of the junction unmatched. This chain's CDR3 is CASSLGLRGAETQYF. CDR3 nucleotides: TGTGCCAGCAGCTTGGGGTTGCGGGGGGCAGAGACCCAGTACTTC.

The genes are TRBV25-1 and TRBJ2-7; TRBD1 matches 11 bases. Germline-derived CDR1 and CDR2 are MGHDK and SYGVNS. The CDR3 length is 16 residues. V shed 4 bases and J 3 bases; nucleotides not matched to a gene: 8. As DNA, the CDR3 is TGTGCCAGCAGTGGCGCCTCCGGGACAGGGGGCTACGAGCAGTACTTC. Translation: CASSGASGTGGYEQYF.

The chain combines TRBV4-1 with TRBJ2-5; D might be TRBD1 (5 bases). In germline, CDR1 is MGHRA, CDR2 YSYEKL. CDR3 size: 18 residues. V lost 5 bases and J 3 bases, leaving 25 bases between the germline ends. The CDR3: CASSLPTGEAWGEETQYF. CDR3 bases: TGCGCCAGCAGCTTGCCTACAGGAGAGGCGTGGGGCGAAGAGACCCAGTACTTC.

The chain employs TRBV5-4 and TRBJ1-1; D uncertain. Trimming removed 4 bases at V and 0 bases at J, with 13 bases between. Germline V gives CDR1 SGHNT, CDR2 YYREEE (reference sequence). The CDR3 loop spans 15 amino acids. For the CDR3, the DNA is TGTGCCAGCAGCCTTACCCAGGCTATGAACACTGAAGCTTTCTTT. This encodes CASSLTQAMNTEAFF.